Listed below are T cell receptor beta chains from one sample, sequenced in a study of blood T cells in healthy people across ages. TCRdb re-analysed the 5' RACE reads in MiXCR, keeping a single row per CDR3 protein. The sample contains 700,000 or so distinct CDR3 sequences, 20% to 25% of which appear only once. The sequenced material came from blood. These receptors were taken from a man aged 65 to 85 in good health. The conserved cysteine and the conserved F or W are not part of the CDR3 here. Not every row has a clone size; where given, it reads once, few, many or a size class.

ASSLSLTAPNEKLF,TRBV27,NA
ASSRGAGLYNEQF,TRBV3-1,NA
ASRADTPRNEQF,TRBV6-2/TRBV6-3,few
ASSSLAGATTDTQY,TRBV2,few
SARAYLYTEAF,TRBV20-1,NA
ASSPASGGPQRTQY,TRBV12-3/TRBV12-4,few
ASSTRDRNQETQY,TRBV21-1,NA
ASSWPGGSYGYT,TRBV6-6,NA
ASSQEGTIGYGYT,TRBV3-1,NA
ASSQLYEQY,TRBV3-1,many
ASTGILNEKLF,TRBV27,NA
ASSSAGLGNTEAF,TRBV7-3,NA
SARVVEGRNNEQF,TRBV20-1,NA
ASSLGVQASGNTIY,TRBV7-6,few
ATSDRRQNQETQY,TRBV24-1,few
ASSQDDRGWTDTQY,TRBV4-1,NA
ASSQEGGGGLYNEQF,TRBV4-2,once
ASSLFDRDIQY,TRBV27,NA
SDRQGNTEAF,TRBV29-1,many
SARDFRAGGPYEQY,TRBV20-1,NA
ASQQDRANQETQY,TRBV18,NA
ASRRDSLSSGANVLT,TRBV12-3/TRBV12-4,NA
ASSIAAGYGYT,TRBV19,NA
VSRIGGTT,TRBV21-1,few
ASSSSGTYEQY,TRBV6-6,many
ASSNRLSATNEKLF,TRBV7-9,few
ASSSTGTGDQETQY,TRBV13,NA
ASSSGVWAGESSEQF,TRBV7-6,few
SVLGLHNEQF,TRBV20-1,NA
ATSDFMTGTGYNEQF,TRBV24-1,NA